This TCR beta chain was sequenced during a study of blood T cell repertoires in COVID-19. Study context: Acute-phase and convalescent COVID-19 samples originated in the United States, Italy and Spain. The analysed material was cDNA or gDNA that came from T cells, B-cell-depleted T cells, or PBMCs.

This CDR3 has 14 residues. Unmatched junction bases numbered 6, after V lost 5 bases and J lost 5 bases. CDR1 and CDR2 (germline): MNHEY, SVGAGI. The table came from immunoSEQ multiplex PCR; TCRdb's copy has only in-frame clones and leaves some out. Altogether a few hundred thousand clones are present, roughly nine tenths being singletons, with the ten largest covering approximately 4.1%. The Seattle patients, enrolled during active infection, were followed longitudinally. The sequenced material came from peripheral blood. The source is a woman aged 60-75 years with COVID-19, enrolled during active disease. This chain uses TRBV6-5 with TRBJ1-1, with TRBD1 matching over 9 bases. In nucleotides, the CDR3 is TGTGCCAGCAGTAGGGACAGGGATCGTACTGAAGCTTTCTTT. Its protein product is CASSRDRDRTEAFF.